This T cell receptor (beta chain) came from a study of OX40 agonist ivuxolimab in advanced cancers. The wider study: Prior therapy, whether anti-PD-1, anti-PD-L1 or anti-CTLA-4, was allowed, and more than 35% had some.

V was pared by 10 bases and J by 1 base, with 7 bases between. Per germline, CDR1 ENHRY and CDR2 SYGVKD. The CDR3 totals 11 residues. The assay was immunoSEQ multiplex PCR, and TCRdb's table has in-frame clones only and misses some. The table lists around 70,000 clones, 82% of them singletons. This clone occurred once. The sample was CD4+ or CD8+ T cells sorted from blood, taken in a trial of the OX40 agonist ivuxolimab. The TCR comes from an adult with an advanced solid tumor such as melanoma, head and neck, liver or kidney cancer. The chain joins TRBV10-3 to TRBJ2-5, with D hard to call. CDR3: CASQSQETQYF. The CDR3 nucleotides read TGTGCCAGTCAGAGCCAAGAGACCCAGTACTTC.